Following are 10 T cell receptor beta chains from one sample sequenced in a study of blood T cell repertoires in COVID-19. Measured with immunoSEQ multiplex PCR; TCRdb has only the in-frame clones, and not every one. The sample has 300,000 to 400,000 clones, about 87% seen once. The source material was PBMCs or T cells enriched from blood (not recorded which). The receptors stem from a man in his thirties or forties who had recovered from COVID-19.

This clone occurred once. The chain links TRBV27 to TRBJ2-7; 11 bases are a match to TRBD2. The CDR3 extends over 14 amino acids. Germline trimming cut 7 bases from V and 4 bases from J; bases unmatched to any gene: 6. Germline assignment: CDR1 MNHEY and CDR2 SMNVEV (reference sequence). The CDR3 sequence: CASTQTSGGYEQYF. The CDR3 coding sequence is TGTGCCAGCACCCAAACTAGCGGGGGTTACGAGCAGTACTTC.

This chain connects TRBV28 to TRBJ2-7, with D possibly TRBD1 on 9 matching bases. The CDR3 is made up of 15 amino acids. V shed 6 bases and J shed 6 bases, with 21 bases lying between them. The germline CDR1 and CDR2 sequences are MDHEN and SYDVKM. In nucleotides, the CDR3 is TGTGCCAGCAGGGGACCGGGACAGGGACTAGGCGAGCAGTACTTC. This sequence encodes CASRGPGQGLGEQYF.

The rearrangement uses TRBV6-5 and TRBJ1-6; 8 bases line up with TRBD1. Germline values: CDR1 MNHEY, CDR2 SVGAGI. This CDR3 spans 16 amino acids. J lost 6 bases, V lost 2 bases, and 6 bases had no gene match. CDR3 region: CASSYLDRVGNSPLHF. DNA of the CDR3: TGTGCCAGCAGTTACCTGGACAGGGTTGGTAATTCACCCCTCCACTTT.

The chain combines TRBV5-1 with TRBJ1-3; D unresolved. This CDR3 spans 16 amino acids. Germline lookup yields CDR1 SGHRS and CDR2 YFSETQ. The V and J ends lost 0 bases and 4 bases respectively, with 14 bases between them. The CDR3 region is CASSLAGVGQGNTIYF. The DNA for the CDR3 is TGCGCCAGCAGCTTGGCCGGGGTAGGCCAGGGAAACACCATATATTTT.

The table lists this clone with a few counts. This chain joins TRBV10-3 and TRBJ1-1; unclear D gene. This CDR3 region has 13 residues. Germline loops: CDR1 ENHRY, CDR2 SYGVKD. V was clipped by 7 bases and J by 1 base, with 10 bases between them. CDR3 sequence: CAIMYRENTEAFF. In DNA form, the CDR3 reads TGTGCCATCATGTACCGAGAGAACACTGAAGCTTTCTTT.

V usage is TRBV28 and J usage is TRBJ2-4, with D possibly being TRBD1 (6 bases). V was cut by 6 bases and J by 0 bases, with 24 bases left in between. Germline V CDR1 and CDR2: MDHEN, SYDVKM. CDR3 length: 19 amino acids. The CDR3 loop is CASSRDTQTSSLAKNIQYF. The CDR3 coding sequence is TGTGCCAGCAGCCGGGACACCCAAACTTCATCGTTAGCCAAAAACATTCAGTACTTC.

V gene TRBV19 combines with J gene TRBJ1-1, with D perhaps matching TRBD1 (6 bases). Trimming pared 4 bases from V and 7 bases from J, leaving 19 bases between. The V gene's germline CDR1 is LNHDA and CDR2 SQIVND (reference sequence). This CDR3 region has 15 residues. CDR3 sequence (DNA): TGTGCCAGTAGTACCCAGACAGGTTTGGCCGGTGAAGCTTTCTTT. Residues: CASSTQTGLAGEAFF. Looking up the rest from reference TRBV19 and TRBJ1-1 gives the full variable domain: DGGITQSPKYLFRKEGQNVTLSCEQNLNHDAMYWYRQDPGQGLRLIYYSQIVNDFQKGDIAEGYSVSREKKESFPLTVTSAQKNPTAFYLCASSTQTGLAGEAFFGQGTRLTVV.

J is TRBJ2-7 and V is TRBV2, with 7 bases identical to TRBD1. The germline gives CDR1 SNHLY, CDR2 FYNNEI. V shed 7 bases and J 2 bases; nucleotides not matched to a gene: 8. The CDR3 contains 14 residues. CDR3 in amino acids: CASNEGQAPYEQYF. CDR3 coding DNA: TGTGCCAGCAACGAAGGACAGGCACCCTACGAGCAGTACTTC.

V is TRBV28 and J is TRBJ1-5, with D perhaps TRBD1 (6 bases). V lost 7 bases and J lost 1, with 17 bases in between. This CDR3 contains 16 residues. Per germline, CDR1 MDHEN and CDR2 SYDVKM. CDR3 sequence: CASTSRLTGSNQPQHF. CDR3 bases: TGTGCCAGCACCTCCCGCCTTACAGGGAGCAATCAGCCCCAGCATTTT.

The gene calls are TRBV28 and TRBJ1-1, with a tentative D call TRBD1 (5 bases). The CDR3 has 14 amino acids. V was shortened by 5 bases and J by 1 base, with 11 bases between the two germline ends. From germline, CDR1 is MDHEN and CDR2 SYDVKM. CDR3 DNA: TGTGCCAGCAGTACCTACAGGTCGAACACTGAAGCTTTCTTT. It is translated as CASSTYRSNTEAFF.